This entry is about one T cell receptor beta chain. V shed 5 bases and J shed 1 base, with 14 bases lying between them. The CDR3 loop spans 16 amino acids. TCRdb fed the 5' RACE reads into MiXCR, producing one record per CDR3 protein. Found here are under 300,000 distinct CDR3 sequences, 18% of them singletons; the top ten hold roughly 23%. This sample is drawn from a study of T-cell memory formation after mild COVID-19. This receptor was obtained from a young man who had mild COVID-19 (a few samples of this study predate the infection). Cell type and time point are not known. The chain is built from TRBV12-3 or TRBV12-4 and TRBJ2-2, with D perhaps matching TRBD1 (5 bases). Sequencing used PBMCs or a T cell subset sorted from them (not recorded which). The CDR3 here is CASSQPRVENTGELFF. The CDR3 DNA sequence: TGTGCCAGCAGTCAACCCAGGGTGGAGAACACCGGGGAGCTGTTTTTT.